A single sample gave rise to the 32 T cell receptor beta chains below, sequenced in a study of shared clonotypes between healthy human individuals. Clones were read by immunoSEQ multiplex PCR, and TCRdb kept only the in-frame ones, dropping some. The sample yields hundreds of thousands of clones, about 80% seen once. Sequenced: memory CD4+ T cells sorted from blood. Subset reported: CD45RA-negative fraction. Every receptor here comes from a young woman in good health.

This sequence joins TRBV19 and TRBJ2-7; D may be TRBD1 (6 bases). Looked up from germline, CDR1 is LNHDA and CDR2 is SQIVND (reference sequence). The V end was cut by 2 bases, the J end by 6 bases, with 11 bases between. The CDR3 consists of 13 residues. The CDR3 nucleotides are TGTGCCAGTAGTATAATGAGGGGGAGCGAGCAGTACTTC. Its translation: CASSIMRGSEQYF.

J is TRBJ2-7 and V is TRBV2; 9 bases align to TRBD1. In germline, CDR1 is SNHLY, CDR2 FYNNEI. CDR3 length equals 15 residues. The trim removed 6 bases at V and 6 bases at J, leaving 12 bases unmatched. The CDR3 DNA follows: TGTGCCAGCAGCTTCTGGGGACAGGGCTTTGGCGAGCAGTACTTC. As protein: CASSFWGQGFGEQYF.

This chain joins TRBV6-5 and TRBJ2-5; D possibly corresponds to TRBD1 (6 bases). Germline-derived CDR1 and CDR2 are MNHEY and SVGAGI. Trimming cost V 6 bases and J 4 bases, with 9 bases left between them. The CDR3 is 12 amino acids. The CDR3 reads CASRQGRETQYF. The CDR3 DNA follows: TGTGCCAGCAGGCAGGGGAGAGAGACCCAGTACTTC.

The J gene is TRBJ2-5, the V gene TRBV30, with D maybe TRBD2 (6 bases). Trimming shortened V by 0 bases and J by 11 bases, and 13 bases separated the two germline ends. The germline V gene has CDR1 GTSNPN and CDR2 SVGIG (reference sequence). This CDR3 contains 12 residues. The CDR3 region has the DNA TGTGCCTGGAGTGTAGGTGTCGGAGGGCAGTACTTC. It is translated as CAWSVGVGGQYF.

This rearrangement joins TRBV7-9 to TRBJ1-4; no reliable D call. V was clipped by 1 base and J by 5 bases, with 11 bases between them. Looked up from germline, CDR1 is SEHNR and CDR2 is FQNEAQ (reference sequence). The CDR3 is 15 residues long. The CDR3 reads CASSLGSSANEKLFF. Written as DNA, the CDR3 is TGTGCCAGCAGCTTAGGTTCGTCAGCAAATGAAAAACTGTTTTTT. The full variable domain, rest sourced from reference TRBV7-9 and TRBJ1-4, is DTGVSQNPRHKITKRGQNVTFRCDPISEHNRLYWYRQTLGQGPEFLTYFQNEAQLEKSRLLSDRFSAERPKGSFSTLEIQRTEQGDSAMYLCASSLGSSANEKLFFGSGTQLSVL.

The chain employs TRBV4-1 and TRBJ2-1; TRBD2 matches at 11 bases. The CDR3 is 16 amino acids. Germline values: CDR1 MGHRA, CDR2 YSYEKL. Trimming at V came to 5 bases and at J to 12 bases, leaving 15 bases not matched to a gene. CDR3 region: CASSETTSGARGGQFF. DNA for the CDR3: TGCGCCAGCAGCGAGACGACTAGCGGGGCTCGGGGGGGGCAGTTCTTC.

This clone was recorded once. Other nucleotide sequences from this sample produce the same CDR3. V gene TRBV5-1 combines with J gene TRBJ2-2; maybe TRBD1 (6 bases). In germline, CDR1 is SGHRS, CDR2 YFSETQ. This CDR3 spans 14 amino acids. V lost 4 bases, J lost 4 bases, and 11 bases lay in between. In nucleotides, the CDR3 is TGCGCCAGCAGCCCGGGACAAGGCACCGGGGAGCTGTTTTTT. Residues: CASSPGQGTGELFF.

The chain has TRBV13 and TRBJ2-7, with D hard to call. CDR1 is PRHDT and CDR2 is FYEKMQ in the germline V gene (reference sequence). V gave up 1 base and J gave up 6 bases, with 7 bases separating them. This CDR3 is built from 12 residues. DNA for the CDR3: TGTGCCAGCAGCTTAGACCGGGCCGAGCAGTACTTC. Its translation: CASSLDRAEQYF.

This clone was seen at least ten times. This rearrangement joins TRBV2 to TRBJ1-1; the match to TRBD1 covers 7 bases. With 10 bases clipped from V and 2 bases from J, the junction kept 10 bases outside the gene matches. The CDR3 runs to 14 residues. Germline loops: CDR1 SNHLY, CDR2 FYNNEI. As DNA, the CDR3 is TGTGCCACCAGGGGAGGGGGCAGAAACACTGAAGCTTTCTTT. It is translated as CATRGGGRNTEAFF.

The chain uses TRBV28 and TRBJ2-2; the match to TRBD1 covers 7 bases. Unmatched junction bases numbered 3, after V lost 11 bases and J lost 0 bases. The CDR3 is 13 amino acids. Germline CDR1 reads MDHEN; CDR2 reads SYDVKM. CDR3 region: CAADRTNTGELFF. The CDR3 coding sequence is TGTGCCGCGGACAGGACGAACACCGGGGAGCTGTTTTTT.

The CDR3 is CASSLGEGGETQYF. The CDR3 coding sequence is TGTGCCAGCAGCTTAGGTGAAGGGGGTGAGACCCAGTACTTC. This chain links TRBV7-8 with TRBJ2-5; TRBD1 might be the D (6 bases). The ends were cut back, 1 base at V and 5 bases at J, with 11 bases in the middle. Germline V gene data show CDR1 as SGHVS and CDR2 as FQNEAQ. CDR3 length: 14 amino acids.

The chain uses TRBV6-5 and TRBJ2-7; either TRBD1 or TRBD2 may supply D (5 bases each). The CDR3 contains 14 residues. Between the trimmed V and J ends, which lost 5 bases and 2 bases, there was a span of 13 bases. Germline CDR1 and CDR2: MNHEY and SVGAGI. The CDR3 is CASSRNQGPYEQYF. CDR3 nucleotide sequence: TGTGCCAGCAGTCGTAACCAGGGACCCTACGAGCAGTACTTC.

This chain connects TRBV28 to TRBJ2-3; D may match TRBD1 or TRBD2 (7 bases each). Germline CDR1 MDHEN, CDR2 SYDVKM. The CDR3 spans 18 residues. Trimming took 6 bases from V and 1 from J, leaving 23 bases between them. This CDR3 reads CASSPREGAYRGTDTQYF. The DNA of the CDR3 is TGTGCCAGCAGCCCAAGGGAGGGGGCATACCGTGGCACAGATACGCAGTATTTT.

The rearrangement uses TRBV9 and TRBJ2-2; D might be TRBD2 (5 bases). Trimming stripped 5 bases from V and 4 bases from J, with 12 bases between. Per the germline V gene, CDR1 is SGDLS and CDR2 is YYNGEE. The CDR3 length is 14 residues. For the CDR3, the DNA is TGTGCCAGCAGGAGGGATCTCAGCACCGGGGAGCTGTTTTTT. Protein: CASRRDLSTGELFF. Filled out from reference TRBV9 and TRBJ2-2, the complete variable domain reads DSGVTQTPKHLITATGQRVTLRCSPRSGDLSVYWYQQSLDQGLQFLIQYYNGEERAKGNILERFSAQQFPDLHSELNLSSLELGDSALYFCASRRDLSTGELFFGEGSRLTVL.

V and J are TRBV28 and TRBJ1-1; TRBD1 matches 8 bases. The CDR3 is 14 residues long. Germline V gene sequence: CDR1 MDHEN, CDR2 SYDVKM. V shed 8 bases, J shed 1 base, and the junction held 6 bases outside the gene matches. The CDR3 spells CASRLGQENTEAFF. DNA of the CDR3: TGTGCCAGCCGACTGGGACAGGAGAACACTGAAGCTTTCTTT.

The CDR3 is CASSLSAHNAYEQYF. The CDR3 DNA is TGCGCCAGCAGCTTGTCGGCACACAATGCCTACGAGCAGTACTTC. The gene calls are TRBV5-1 and TRBJ2-7; D not certain. The germline V gene has CDR1 SGHRS and CDR2 YFSETQ. CDR3 length equals 15 residues. The V end was cut by 1 base, the J end by 2 bases, with 13 bases between.

The gene calls are TRBV28 and TRBJ1-3; TRBD1 matches 11 bases. This CDR3 contains 14 residues. The V segment lost 9 bases and the J segment 2 bases; nucleotides outside the gene matches: 3. Germline values: CDR1 MDHEN, CDR2 SYDVKM. CDR3 nucleotide sequence: TGTGCCAGTGGACAGGGGGCGACTGGAAACACCATATATTTT. It yields the protein CASGQGATGNTIYF.

This chain's CDR3 is CASSIRMETNYGYTF. CDR3 DNA sequence: TGTGCCAGTAGTATTCGGATGGAGACGAACTATGGCTACACCTTC. This chain joins TRBV19 and TRBJ1-2; D gene unclear. V gave up 3 bases and J gave up 2 bases, with 13 bases separating them. Germline lookup yields CDR1 LNHDA and CDR2 SQIVND (reference sequence). The CDR3 has 15 amino acids.

This chain joins TRBV30 and TRBJ1-5; D is unclear. CDR1 GTSNPN and CDR2 SVGIG come from the germline V gene (reference sequence). The CDR3 has 15 residues. The germline V and J ends were trimmed by 5 bases and 0 bases, with 14 bases remaining between them. The CDR3 DNA reads TGTGCCTGGGGAAGGACGGAAGATAGCAATCAGCCCCAGCATTTT. It encodes CAWGRTEDSNQPQHF. Complete variable domain (other parts from reference TRBV30 and TRBJ1-5): SQTIHQWPATLVQPVGSPLSLECTVEGTSNPNLYWYRQAAGRGLQLLFYSVGIGQISSEVPQNLSASRPQDRQFILSSKKLLLSDSGFYLCAWGRTEDSNQPQHFGDGTRLSIL.

Here the CDR3 reads CASSTVPETQYF. CDR3 DNA sequence: TGTGCCAGTAGTACCGTCCCGGAGACCCAGTACTTC. V usage is TRBV19 and J usage is TRBJ2-5; unclear D gene. V was pared by 4 bases and J by 5 bases, with 8 bases between. CDR3 length equals 12 residues. CDR1 LNHDA and CDR2 SQIVND come from the germline V gene (reference sequence). Looking up the rest from reference TRBV19 and TRBJ2-5 gives the full variable domain: DGGITQSPKYLFRKEGQNVTLSCEQNLNHDAMYWYRQDPGQGLRLIYYSQIVNDFQKGDIAEGYSVSREKKESFPLTVTSAQKNPTAFYLCASSTVPETQYFGPGTRLLVL.

This clone turned up a few times. V and J are TRBV6-1 and TRBJ2-7, with TRBD2 matching over 12 bases. Germline loops: CDR1 MNHNS, CDR2 SASEGT. Trimming took 4 bases from V and 4 from J; bases not matched to a gene: 8. The CDR3 is 16 residues long. CDR3 bases: TGTGCCAGCAGTGGGCTAGCGGGGGGGCCCAAATACGAGCAGTACTTC. This sequence encodes CASSGLAGGPKYEQYF.

Only one count was recorded for this clone. J is TRBJ1-5 and V is TRBV28, with D perhaps TRBD1 (6 bases). Germline V gene sequence: CDR1 MDHEN, CDR2 SYDVKM. This CDR3 comprises 15 residues. Deletions cut 7 bases from V and 0 bases from J, with 13 bases between. CDR3 nucleotide sequence: TGTGCCAGCACCAAGGCAGGGGTTAGCAATCAGCCCCAGCATTTT. It is translated as CASTKAGVSNQPQHF.

J is TRBJ2-3 and V is TRBV7-3; TRBD2 aligns across 10 bases. The CDR3 is 15 residues long. With V trimmed by 2 bases and J by 3 bases, 2 bases remained unmatched. Germline values: CDR1 SGHTA, CDR2 FQGTGA. CDR3 DNA: TGTGCCAGCAGCTTATCTAGCGGGAGAACAGATACGCAGTATTTT. Amino acids: CASSLSSGRTDTQYF.

V usage is TRBV5-1 and J usage is TRBJ2-7; TRBD2 might be the D (5 bases). Trimming left V 4 bases short and J 2 bases short, with 10 bases between. Germline assignment: CDR1 SGHRS and CDR2 YFSETQ. The CDR3 length is 13 residues. This CDR3 is CASSGLDTYEQYF. Here the CDR3 DNA reads TGCGCCAGCAGCGGACTGGATACCTACGAGCAGTACTTC.

This clone came up many times. Other DNA sequences in this sample translate to the same CDR3. The chain joins TRBV19 to TRBJ2-7; 9 bases match TRBD2. CDR1 and CDR2 from the germline V gene are LNHDA and SQIVND (reference sequence). V shed 2 bases, J shed 1 base, and the junction held 0 bases outside the gene matches. The CDR3 runs to 14 residues. The CDR3 sequence: CASSITSGSYEQYF. CDR3 nucleotides: TGTGCCAGTAGTATAACTAGCGGGTCCTACGAGCAGTACTTC.

The chain employs TRBV19 and TRBJ1-3; no definite D call. This CDR3 has 15 amino acids. The V end lost 6 bases, the J end lost 3 bases, and 15 bases lay between the germline ends. CDR1 is LNHDA and CDR2 is SQIVND in the germline V gene (reference sequence). CDR3 nucleotides: TGTGCCAGTAGGGTGACCGTTACTCGTGGAAACACCATATATTTT. Translation: CASRVTVTRGNTIYF.

In nucleotides, the CDR3 is TGTGCCAGCAGCTTGGACCCCGGGCGGGGGAACACCGGGGAGCTGTTTTTT. This codes for CASSLDPGRGNTGELFF. The rearrangement links TRBV5-4 to TRBJ2-2, with D possibly being TRBD2 (6 bases). V was pared by 0 bases and J by 1 base, with 13 bases between. From germline, CDR1 is SGHNT and CDR2 YYREEE (reference sequence). This CDR3 is 17 amino acids long.

The V gene is TRBV7-2, the J gene TRBJ2-5; 10 positions match TRBD2. This CDR3 contains 19 residues. The germline V gene encodes CDR1 SGHTA and CDR2 FQGNSA. With 2 bases clipped from V and 4 bases from J, the junction kept 16 bases outside the gene matches. The CDR3 region is CASSLIGLAGVRGRETQYF. In DNA, the CDR3 is TGTGCCAGCAGCTTAATTGGTCTAGCGGGAGTTAGGGGGCGAGAGACCCAGTACTTC.

This clone was counted only a few times. This sequence joins TRBV4-2 and TRBJ1-1, with D unclear. The germline V and J ends were trimmed by 0 bases and 3 bases, with 11 bases remaining between them. Germline V gene sequence: CDR1 LGHNA, CDR2 YNFKEQ. This CDR3 comprises 15 residues. CDR3 in DNA: TGTGCCAGCAGCCAAGATTATAGGGTTGACACTGAAGCTTTCTTT. Its translation: CASSQDYRVDTEAFF.

This clone has more than one count but fewer than ten. V and J are TRBV28 and TRBJ2-1; possibly TRBD2 for D (6 bases). Trimming removed 6 bases from V and 6 bases from J, with 21 bases in between. The CDR3 is 16 residues long. The germline gives CDR1 MDHEN, CDR2 SYDVKM. The CDR3, as DNA: TGTGCCAGCAGGCAAAGTAGCGGAAGGACTGCCAATGAGCAGTTCTTC. Translation: CASRQSSGRTANEQFF.

The V call is TRBV25-1, the J call TRBJ2-5; D gene uncertain. From germline, CDR1 is MGHDK and CDR2 SYGVNS. The CDR3 is 11 residues long. Between the trimmed V and J ends, which lost 5 bases and 2 bases, there was a span of 3 bases. The CDR3 here is CASSLQETQYF. CDR3 nucleotide sequence: TGTGCCAGCAGTCTTCAAGAGACCCAGTACTTC.

V usage is TRBV10-3 and J usage is TRBJ1-2, with a possible D match to TRBD1 (5 bases). The CDR3 runs to 13 residues. V dropped 11 bases and J dropped 0 bases, with 13 bases sitting between them. Germline assignment: CDR1 ENHRY and CDR2 SYGVKD. CDR3 sequence reads: CASRRDPNYGYTF. DNA of the CDR3: TGTGCCTCCAGACGGGACCCTAACTATGGCTACACCTTC.